Listed below are T cell receptor beta chains from one sample, sequenced in a study of beta chain features in type 1 diabetes. Assay: immunoSEQ multiplex PCR; the TCRdb copy retains only in-frame clones and omits some. The repertoire includes some 140,000 clones, around a tenth of them detected once, and around 0.68% sits in the top ten. Sequences were obtained from central memory CD4+ T cells from blood. The receptors stem from a man aged 18 to 30 in good health. CDR3s include the opening cysteine and the closing phenylalanine or tryptophan.

v_call cdr3_aa
TRBV6-5 CASSSMDSTGWETQYF
TRBV7-2 CASSLSGRAFF
TRBV5-1 CASSFGKDSPLHF
TRBV18 CASSPPYRADEAFF
TRBV6-5 CASQGLGELFF
TRBV18 CASSSTGFYEQYF
TRBV6-5 CASRGGNYGYTF
TRBV6-5 CATGPGDYEQYF
TRBV6-1 CASSATGENTGELFF
TRBV10-3 CAVGRQDSNQPQHF
TRBV11-2 CASSLYPETGANTGELFF
TRBV19 CASSIDPRKRYEQYF
TRBV5-1 CASSVSGATDTQYF
TRBV7-9 CASSPPGREPYEQYF
TRBV19 CASSTRTGVRDEQYF
TRBV18 CASSPPEAYVKYF
TRBV4-1 CASSPREAEVYGYTF